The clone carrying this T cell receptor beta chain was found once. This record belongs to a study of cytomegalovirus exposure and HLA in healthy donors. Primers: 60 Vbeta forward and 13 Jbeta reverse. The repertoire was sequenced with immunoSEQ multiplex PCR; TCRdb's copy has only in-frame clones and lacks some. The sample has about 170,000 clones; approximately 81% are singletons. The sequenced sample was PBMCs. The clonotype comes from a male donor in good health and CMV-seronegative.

The CDR3: CASSGTGARDEQFF. The CDR3, as DNA: TGTGCCAGCAGCGGGACAGGGGCGCGGGATGAGCAGTTCTTC. The rearrangement uses TRBV5-4 and TRBJ2-1, with TRBD1 matching 10 bases. CDR1 and CDR2 from the germline V gene are SGHNT and YYREEE (reference sequence). V lost 4 bases, J lost 8 bases, and 6 bases stayed unmatched. The CDR3 is 14 amino acids.